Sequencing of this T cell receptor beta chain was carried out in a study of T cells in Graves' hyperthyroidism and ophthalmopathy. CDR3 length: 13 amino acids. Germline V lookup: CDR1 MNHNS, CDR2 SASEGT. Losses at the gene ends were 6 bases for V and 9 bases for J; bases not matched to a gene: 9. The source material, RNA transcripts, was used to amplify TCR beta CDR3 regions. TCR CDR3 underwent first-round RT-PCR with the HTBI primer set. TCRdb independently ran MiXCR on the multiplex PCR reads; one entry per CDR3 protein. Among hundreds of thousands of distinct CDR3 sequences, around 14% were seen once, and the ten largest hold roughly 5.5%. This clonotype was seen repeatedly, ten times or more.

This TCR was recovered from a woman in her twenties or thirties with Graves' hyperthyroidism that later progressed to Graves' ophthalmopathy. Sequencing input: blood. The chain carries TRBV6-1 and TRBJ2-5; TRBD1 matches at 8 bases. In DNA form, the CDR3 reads TGTGCCAGCAGGAAAGGACAGGGATTGTCCCAGTACTTC. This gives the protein CASRKGQGLSQYF.